A selection of T cell receptor beta chains follows, all from one sample in a study of long-term antiretroviral therapy in people with HIV. Using immunoSEQ multiplex PCR, the repertoire was profiled, and TCRdb retains in-frame clones only, with some absent. The sample shows tens of thousands of clones, about 96% of them seen only once. The sample was unsorted PBMCs, taken 6.9 years after starting antiretroviral therapy. Receptor source: a man aged 25-45 years with HIV. Both conserved end residues are part of each CDR3. The D gene is left open where the match is weak. Clone size is given for some rows only: seen once, a few or many times, or a class if the clone is expanded.

j_gene: TRBJ1-2; d_gene: TRBD1; v_gene: TRBV5-4; abundance: NA; CDR3nt: TGTGCCAGCAGCTTGAGGGACAGAGACTATGGCTACACCTTC; CDR3aa: CASSLRDRDYGYTF
j_gene: TRBJ2-3; d_gene: NA; v_gene: TRBV4-3; abundance: NA; CDR3nt: TGCGCCAGCAGCCTTGGTAGCACAGATACGCAGTATTTT; CDR3aa: CASSLGSTDTQYF
j_gene: TRBJ2-3; d_gene: TRBD2; v_gene: TRBV19; abundance: NA; CDR3nt: TGTGCCAGTAGTCCCGGGTCGGGACTAGCGGGCCATACGCAGTATTTT; CDR3aa: CASSPGSGLAGHTQYF
j_gene: TRBJ2-6; d_gene: NA; v_gene: TRBV18; abundance: NA; CDR3nt: TGTGCCAGCTCGCAGACGGATTCTGGGGCCAACGTCCTGACTTTC; CDR3aa: CASSQTDSGANVLTF
j_gene: TRBJ2-2; d_gene: TRBD1; v_gene: TRBV19; abundance: NA; CDR3nt: TGTGCCAGTACCGACAGGGGGGACACCGGGGAGCTGTTTTTT; CDR3aa: CASTDRGDTGELFF
j_gene: TRBJ2-7; d_gene: NA; v_gene: TRBV6-1; abundance: NA; CDR3nt: TGTGCCAGCAGTACTAGCCAATACGAGCAGTACTTC; CDR3aa: CASSTSQYEQYF
j_gene: TRBJ2-3; d_gene: NA; v_gene: TRBV7-9; abundance: NA; CDR3nt: TGTGCCAGCAGCTTGAAGGCAGATACGCAGTATTTT; CDR3aa: CASSLKADTQYF
j_gene: TRBJ2-7; d_gene: NA; v_gene: TRBV30; abundance: NA; CDR3nt: TGTGCCTGGATGGTGGTTGCGGGTGGCGAGCAGTACTTC; CDR3aa: CAWMVVAGGEQYF
j_gene: TRBJ1-3; d_gene: NA; v_gene: TRBV6-6; abundance: NA; CDR3nt: TGTGCCTCGCGGGGGAGATTCTCTGGAAACACCATATATTTT; CDR3aa: CASRGRFSGNTIYF
j_gene: TRBJ1-2; d_gene: TRBD1; v_gene: TRBV11-2; abundance: NA; CDR3nt: TGTGCCAGCAGCTTCGGGACAGGGGGTGGCTACACCTTC; CDR3aa: CASSFGTGGGYTF
j_gene: TRBJ1-1; d_gene: NA; v_gene: TRBV11-2; abundance: NA; CDR3nt: TGTGCCAGCAGCTCCGGGGCAAGGACTGAAGCTTTCTTT; CDR3aa: CASSSGARTEAFF
j_gene: TRBJ2-3; d_gene: NA; v_gene: TRBV29-1; abundance: NA; CDR3nt: TGCAGCGGGACCCTTGTCACAGATACGCAGTATTTT; CDR3aa: CSGTLVTDTQYF
j_gene: TRBJ2-7; d_gene: NA; v_gene: TRBV4-3; abundance: NA; CDR3nt: TGCGCCAGCAGCCCGAGTGTGGGGCCCTTCTACGAGCAGTACTTC; CDR3aa: CASSPSVGPFYEQYF
j_gene: TRBJ1-1; d_gene: TRBD1; v_gene: TRBV7-8; abundance: NA; CDR3nt: TGTGCCAGCAGACGTGAAAGACAGGGGGGTATGAACACTGAAGCTTTCTTT; CDR3aa: CASRRERQGGMNTEAFF
j_gene: TRBJ2-4; d_gene: NA; v_gene: TRBV19; abundance: NA; CDR3nt: TGTGCCAGTAGTAGAGGTGGGGCCAAAAACATTCAGTACTTC; CDR3aa: CASSRGGAKNIQYF
j_gene: TRBJ2-2; d_gene: NA; v_gene: TRBV29-1; abundance: NA; CDR3nt: TGCAGCGTTGCGTTACTAAAGAGCACCGGGGAGCTGTTTTTT; CDR3aa: CSVALLKSTGELFF
j_gene: TRBJ1-1; d_gene: NA; v_gene: TRBV6-5; abundance: once; CDR3nt: TGTGCCAGCAGTTATGGCGGGCCAGACGGAGCTTTCTTT; CDR3aa: CASSYGGPDGAFF
j_gene: TRBJ1-1; d_gene: NA; v_gene: TRBV2; abundance: NA; CDR3nt: TGTGCCAGCAGTGATTCCCGGGGACAGAACACTGAAGCTTTCTTT; CDR3aa: CASSDSRGQNTEAFF
j_gene: TRBJ1-1; d_gene: NA; v_gene: TRBV19; abundance: NA; CDR3nt: TGTGCCAGTAGTATAGATGAAGGGGCGCTTCGGGGCACTGAAGCTTTCTTT; CDR3aa: CASSIDEGALRGTEAFF
j_gene: TRBJ1-5; d_gene: NA; v_gene: TRBV5-5; abundance: NA; CDR3nt: TGTGCCAGCAGCTCCGAGGGTCTCAATCAGCCCCAGCATTTT; CDR3aa: CASSSEGLNQPQHF
j_gene: TRBJ1-6; d_gene: NA; v_gene: TRBV25-1; abundance: NA; CDR3nt: TGTGCCAGCAGACCCCCGGGGGGTTCACCCCTCCACTTT; CDR3aa: CASRPPGGSPLHF
j_gene: TRBJ2-1; d_gene: NA; v_gene: TRBV4-2; abundance: NA; CDR3nt: TGTGCCAGCAGCCAAGTGGTGGGGGGCCCTCGGAATGAGCAGTTCTTC; CDR3aa: CASSQVVGGPRNEQFF
j_gene: TRBJ2-2; d_gene: NA; v_gene: TRBV7-9; abundance: NA; CDR3nt: TGTGCCAGCAGCCTATCGAACACCGGGGAGCTGTTTTTT; CDR3aa: CASSLSNTGELFF
j_gene: TRBJ2-7; d_gene: NA; v_gene: TRBV7-6; abundance: NA; CDR3nt: TGTGCCAGCAGCTTAGCTCCAAGCTCCTACGAGCAGTACTTC; CDR3aa: CASSLAPSSYEQYF
j_gene: TRBJ2-2; d_gene: NA; v_gene: TRBV6-1; abundance: NA; CDR3nt: TGTGCCAGCAGTGAAGCGCAAGGGCCCCTCACCGGGGAGCTGTTTTTT; CDR3aa: CASSEAQGPLTGELFF
j_gene: TRBJ2-7; d_gene: TRBD2; v_gene: TRBV7-2; abundance: NA; CDR3nt: TGTGCCAGCAGCTTAGAAATTCGGGGGGGGCCCCCCTACGAGCAGTACTTC; CDR3aa: CASSLEIRGGPPYEQYF
j_gene: TRBJ2-7; d_gene: NA; v_gene: TRBV5-8; abundance: NA; CDR3nt: TGTGCCAGCAGCTCAGGGGTCGGTGGTTTTGCCTACGAGCAGTACTTC; CDR3aa: CASSSGVGGFAYEQYF
j_gene: TRBJ2-7; d_gene: NA; v_gene: TRBV14; abundance: NA; CDR3nt: TGTGCCAGCAGCCTCCTCATAGGGGGCTACGAGCAGTACTTC; CDR3aa: CASSLLIGGYEQYF
j_gene: TRBJ2-1; d_gene: TRBD2; v_gene: TRBV4-1; abundance: NA; CDR3nt: TGCGCCAGCAGCCAAGATCCCACGGGGGGGAATGAGCAGTTCTTC; CDR3aa: CASSQDPTGGNEQFF
j_gene: TRBJ1-1; d_gene: NA; v_gene: TRBV13; abundance: NA; CDR3nt: TGTGCCAGCAGCTTCCGGGGTCGTGGTGCTGAAGCTTTCTTT; CDR3aa: CASSFRGRGAEAFF
j_gene: TRBJ1-1; d_gene: TRBD1; v_gene: TRBV19; abundance: NA; CDR3nt: TGTGCCAGTAGCGCCCTTTGGACAGGGGTCGGAGCTTTCTTT; CDR3aa: CASSALWTGVGAFF
j_gene: TRBJ2-1; d_gene: NA; v_gene: TRBV27; abundance: NA; CDR3nt: TGTGCCAGCAGTCCTCCGGCTAGACCCGGGGATGAGCAGTTCTTC; CDR3aa: CASSPPARPGDEQFF
j_gene: TRBJ1-1; d_gene: NA; v_gene: TRBV7-9; abundance: NA; CDR3nt: TGTGCCAGCAGCGCACGGGGCACTGAAGCTTTCTTT; CDR3aa: CASSARGTEAFF
j_gene: TRBJ1-2; d_gene: NA; v_gene: TRBV5-6; abundance: NA; CDR3nt: TGTGCCAGCAGGCTCTGGACACAATTAACTCATGGCTACACCTTC; CDR3aa: CASRLWTQLTHGYTF
j_gene: TRBJ1-3; d_gene: NA; v_gene: TRBV7-9; abundance: NA; CDR3nt: TGTGCCAGCGCCAGTGATGGAAACACCATATATTTT; CDR3aa: CASASDGNTIYF
j_gene: TRBJ2-5; d_gene: TRBD2; v_gene: TRBV5-1; abundance: NA; CDR3nt: TGCGCCAGCAGCATAGATAGCGGGGGGCCAGAGACCCAGTACTTC; CDR3aa: CASSIDSGGPETQYF
j_gene: TRBJ1-1; d_gene: NA; v_gene: TRBV6-5; abundance: NA; CDR3nt: TGTGCCAGCACACGGGACCAAACTGAAGCTTTCTTT; CDR3aa: CASTRDQTEAFF
j_gene: TRBJ2-1; d_gene: NA; v_gene: TRBV30; abundance: NA; CDR3nt: TGTGCCTGGAGTGTAATGGGGGACAATGAGCAGTTCTTC; CDR3aa: CAWSVMGDNEQFF
j_gene: TRBJ1-5; d_gene: NA; v_gene: TRBV19; abundance: NA; CDR3nt: TGTGCCAGTACCAGAGGGGGGAGCAATCAGCCCCAGCATTTT; CDR3aa: CASTRGGSNQPQHF
j_gene: TRBJ1-4; d_gene: NA; v_gene: TRBV5-4; abundance: NA; CDR3nt: TGTGCCAGCAGAGCTGGGGTTAGTACTAATGAAAAACTGTTTTTT; CDR3aa: CASRAGVSTNEKLFF
j_gene: TRBJ2-7; d_gene: TRBD1; v_gene: TRBV28; abundance: NA; CDR3nt: TGTGCCAGCAGTTCTTATCCGGGACAGAGGCCCTACGAGCAGTACTTC; CDR3aa: CASSSYPGQRPYEQYF
j_gene: TRBJ2-3; d_gene: NA; v_gene: TRBV7-6; abundance: NA; CDR3nt: TGTGCCAGCAGCGTCAGCGGTAGCACAGATACGCAGTATTTT; CDR3aa: CASSVSGSTDTQYF
j_gene: TRBJ2-1; d_gene: NA; v_gene: TRBV18; abundance: NA; CDR3nt: TGTGCCAGCTCACCAAACTCAGTTGAGCAGTTCTTC; CDR3aa: CASSPNSVEQFF
j_gene: TRBJ1-5; d_gene: NA; v_gene: TRBV5-4; abundance: NA; CDR3nt: TGTGCCAGCAGCTTAGGGACGGGCAATCAGCCCCAGCATTTT; CDR3aa: CASSLGTGNQPQHF
j_gene: TRBJ2-3; d_gene: NA; v_gene: TRBV7-6; abundance: NA; CDR3nt: TGTGCCAGCAGCCATTCGTTAGCAGATACGCAGTATTTT; CDR3aa: CASSHSLADTQYF
j_gene: TRBJ1-1; d_gene: TRBD1; v_gene: TRBV5-6; abundance: NA; CDR3nt: TGTGCCAGCAGCTTGGGACAGGGATCTATTGAAGCTTTCTTT; CDR3aa: CASSLGQGSIEAFF
j_gene: TRBJ2-7; d_gene: NA; v_gene: TRBV2; abundance: NA; CDR3nt: TGTGCCAGCAGCTCCGAAGGGCGGGCCTACGAGCAGTACTTC; CDR3aa: CASSSEGRAYEQYF